The source of this TCR beta chain is a study of neurological immune-mediated disorders. With V trimmed by 5 bases and J by 3 bases, 8 bases remained unmatched. CDR3 length equals 16 residues. CDR1 SGHTA and CDR2 FQGNSA come from the germline V gene. General observations from the study: Phylogenetic grouping assigned the repertoires of 18 of 34 multiple sclerosis patients to a single related-CDR3 cluster, which may represent a signature. The study found no CDR3 amino acid sequences shared by expanded clones across subjects, suggesting private repertoires in all groups.

This clonotype was seen repeatedly, ten times or more. Its matching antigen is unknown. The cDNA was produced through 5'RACE with 10-nucleotide random UMIs. TCRdb re-called the 5' RACE reads with MiXCR, one entry per CDR3 protein. The sample shows around 130,000 distinct CDR3 sequences, about 3.2% of them seen only once. This receptor was obtained from a woman aged 25 to 39 with multiple sclerosis. This chain joins TRBV7-2 and TRBJ2-3, with 10 bases fitting TRBD2. The source material was PBMCs. CDR3 DNA: TGTGCCAGCAGCCGATCTAGCGGGGGCGGGACAGATACGCAGTATTTT. This gives the protein CASSRSSGGGTDTQYF.